This TCR beta chain was documented in a study of cytomegalovirus exposure and HLA in healthy donors. Nominal health characterized the donors when sampled, though unrecorded immune exposures were likely. The V and J ends lost 0 bases and 5 bases respectively, with 13 bases between them. The CDR3 is made up of 15 amino acids. CDR1 SNHLY and CDR2 FYNNEI come from the germline V gene. With 60 Vbeta and 13 Jbeta primers, the PCR was carried out. Clones were sequenced by immunoSEQ multiplex PCR, and TCRdb holds only the in-frame ones, with some missing. The data show more than 45,000 clones, approximately 84% seen once. In this sample, this clone turned up once.

Specimen: PBMCs. The chain couples TRBV2 to TRBJ2-5; D remains unclear. The source is a man in his fifties in good health and CMV-seronegative. The CDR3 sequence is CASSEAPIWRETQYF. As DNA, the CDR3 is TGTGCCAGCAGTGAAGCCCCTATCTGGCGGGAGACCCAGTACTTC.